Listed below are T cell receptor beta chains from one sample, sequenced in a study of identical twins. TCRdb processed the 5' RACE reads anew with MiXCR; each CDR3 protein has one entry. The repertoire consists of some 630,000 distinct CDR3 sequences, with just over 7% occurring once and the leading ten covering 1.5% to 2%. Separately, the same data were catalogued under a study of yellow fever vaccine responses in identical twins.

Sequencing was carried out using PBMCs. These receptors were collected from a woman under 30 in good health. Both conserved end residues are part of each CDR3. The size of a clone is reported for some rows only, either as once, few or many, or as a class for expanded clones.

length	V	size	CDR3
11	TRBV6-5	-	CASSWSETQYF
17	TRBV4-1	few	CASSQTKEETDGPQQFF
14	TRBV10-3	few	CASQDRTGNTEAFF
14	TRBV20-1	few	CSAQPTGESEKLFF
18	TRBV20-1	many	CSASSSGRASNSYNEQFF
18	TRBV3-1	-	CATSRGLAGGQSYNEQFF
16	TRBV24-1	many	CATSALWGANTGELFF
12	TRBV10-3	few	CAISGGNTEAFF
14	TRBV10-3	-	CAINHRGSTDTQYF
13	TRBV20-1	many	CSAVRETNTEAFF
18	TRBV5-1	few	CASSLLAVGLSEINEQFF
13	TRBV5-1	many	CASSRDDNEKLFF
15	TRBV3-1	-	CASSQAISSTDTQYF
14	TRBV29-1	few	CSVASGLEQDTQYF
16	TRBV5-1	-	CASSLGGRGAYNEQFF
17	TRBV6-1	few	CASSEAYRQSHNSPLHF
14	TRBV7-9	many	CASSLRELQETQYF
16	TRBV12-3/TRBV12-4	few	CASSLVAGGPRNEQFF
15	TRBV11-2	-	CASSLGGGRGDEQFF
16	TRBV13	many	CASSSITGQPNTEAFF
16	TRBV4-1	few	CASSQVQGPDGYEQYF
13	TRBV5-1	few	CASSTGGNVEAFF
15	TRBV5-1	many	CASSLEPGTAYEQYF
16	TRBV5-1	few	CASSAQPRETNEKLFF
12	TRBV3-1	few	CASSQGGFKAFF
14	TRBV10-3	many	CAISEVAGSEKLFF
15	TRBV6-5	few	CASSYSRQHNQPQHF
15	TRBV20-1	few	CSARMDGQVNTEAFF
14	TRBV7-9	few	CASSLDQGMDGYTF
14	TRBV6-1	many	CASISTPGRETQYF
13	TRBV2	few	CASSRDTNQPQHF
15	TRBV3-1	many	CASSQGQGLGNEQFF